This T cell receptor beta chain was sequenced during a study of blood T cell repertoires in COVID-19 (TCRdb year 2020). With regard to the full study: The collaborator samples originated in the United States, Italy and Spain and spanned the acute and convalescent phases of COVID-19. The material from the prospective study consisted of cDNA or gDNA derived from T cells, B-cell-depleted T cells, or PBMCs. Deeply sampled blood TCRbeta repertoires from subjects exposed to, actively infected with, or recovered from COVID-19 were included in the dataset. A freely available public database, intended as a resource for researchers studying the immune response to SARS-CoV-2, is where the repertoires were released. Samples were obtained from the ongoing ImmuneRACE study (first 160 participants) and from over 1,000 subjects provided by 6 global collaborators. Nearly every sample came with metadata listing a de-identified subject ID, COVID-19 status, age in years and sex. Where available, HLA class I and class II types were obtained from metadata supplied by the sample provider rather than from assay-based typing. On the study overall, not on this receptor specifically: Clinical and demographic metadata were provided uncurated, with the amount varying by source and participant.

V is reduced by 3 bases and J by 7 bases, leaving a spacing of 3 bases between them. CDR3 length: 10 amino acids, cysteine to phenylalanine. Here the CDR3 DNA is all that survives: 30 bases in frame from base 1. Points on this clone: Its antigen remains undetermined. Base quality data are lacking; no much larger clone is found one base away.

TCRbeta CDR3 regions were amplified from genomic DNA by means of the immunoSEQ Assay, a bias-controlled multiplex PCR. The published analysis was carried out like this. The number of nucleated cells in each sample was estimated by amplification of reference gene primers within the assay. Sequence reads were collapsed and filtered to measure the absolute abundance of every unique TCRbeta CDR3 rearrangement. For each sample, productive Simpson clonality was calculated as the square root of Simpson's diversity index across productive rearrangements. TCRdb re-hosts the immuneACCESS table, in-frame sequences only. Its copies lack some clones; in the studies checked, an unresolved V gene accounts for under half of them, and the cause for the rest is not known. For V, J and clone size, that table is used; D and trimming come from the DNA. The sample contains 150,000 to 200,000 clones, around 93% of them found a single time. 4.8% of the sample is in the top ten clones.

One collaborating source in Seattle enrolled patients during active infection and followed them longitudinally through the course of disease. Whole blood was collected in K2EDTA tubes by collaborating institutions according to the institutions' own protocols. For TCRbeta analysis, collaborator samples were shipped as frozen whole blood, as isolated PBMCs, or as DNA extracted from either sample type. Sequencing was carried out using peripheral blood. The V gene is TRBV12-3 or TRBV12-4 and the J gene is TRBJ1-2, with no confident D gene call. The sequence came from a man aged 25-45 years with COVID-19, enrolled during active disease. The CDR3 has the sequence CASSFVGYTF. The DNA sequence is given as TGTGCCAGCAGTTTCGTTGGCTACACCTTC.